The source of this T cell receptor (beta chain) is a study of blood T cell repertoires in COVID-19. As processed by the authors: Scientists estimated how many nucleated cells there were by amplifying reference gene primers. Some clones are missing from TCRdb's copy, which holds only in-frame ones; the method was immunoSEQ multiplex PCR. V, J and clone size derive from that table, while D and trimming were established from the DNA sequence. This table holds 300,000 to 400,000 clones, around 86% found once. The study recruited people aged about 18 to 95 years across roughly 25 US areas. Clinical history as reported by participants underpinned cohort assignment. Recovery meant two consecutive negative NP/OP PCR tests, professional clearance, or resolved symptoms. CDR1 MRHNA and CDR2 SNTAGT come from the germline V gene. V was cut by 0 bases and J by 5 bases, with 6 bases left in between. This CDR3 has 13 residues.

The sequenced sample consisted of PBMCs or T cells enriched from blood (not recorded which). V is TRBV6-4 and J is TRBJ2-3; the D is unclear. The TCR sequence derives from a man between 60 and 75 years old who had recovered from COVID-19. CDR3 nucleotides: TGTGCCAGCAGTGACTCAGTAGAAGATACGCAGTATTTT. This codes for CASSDSVEDTQYF.